The clone carrying this TCR beta chain was observed a few times. No antigen is known for it. This CDR3 contains 14 residues. V lost 3 bases and J lost 1, with 10 bases in between. Germline V CDR1 and CDR2: LNHDA, SQIVND (reference sequence). The data stem from a study of cytomegalovirus exposure and HLA in healthy donors. Overall study findings and caveats: Productive status was seen about 90% or about 30% of the time for most TCR beta V segments in an earlier analysis. It was in a later analysis that TCR association rates were seen to vary by HLA locus, highest for DRB1 and lowest for HLA-C. The authors reported that TCR beta sequences could predict HLA-A and HLA-B alleles. These predictions were accurate for most subjects in the first cohort. More clonal expansion characterized HLA-associated TCR beta chains than equally common others in a later analysis.

PCR used 60 Vbeta primers and 13 Jbeta primers. Profiled with immunoSEQ multiplex PCR; TCRdb holds only in-frame clones, not every one. This sample has roughly 160,000 clones, with about 72% found just once. The chain uses TRBV19 and TRBJ2-7, with a possible D match to TRBD2 (5 bases). This sequence originates from a girl aged 10 to 17 in good health and CMV-seronegative. The material sequenced was PBMCs. CDR3 DNA: TGTGCCAGTAGTATGGTCGGGGATTCCTACGAGCAGTACTTC. Translated: CASSMVGDSYEQYF.